Listed below are T cell receptor beta chains from one sample, sequenced in a study of T cell clonotyping in hematopoietic cell transplantation. Some clones are missing from TCRdb's copy, which holds only in-frame ones; the method was immunoSEQ multiplex PCR. Of about 45,000 clones listed, roughly 85% are singletons. The sample consisted of peripheral blood mononuclear cells, taken before stem cell transplant. These receptors were collected from a man in his sixties with myelodysplastic syndrome. Some clones in this sample may be carry-over from other donors' samples. CDR3s leave out the opening cysteine and the closing phenylalanine or tryptophan.

v_call,cdr3_aa
TRBV30,AWRGPGRGVNTEAF
TRBV6-5,ASSSGQGRLSTEAF
TRBV5-8,ASSWRTGPYNGYT
TRBV18,ASSPLAGSLDEQY
TRBV7-2,ASSLLAGAGEQF
TRBV7-8,ASSLGQGGTDTQY
TRBV6-5,ASSYRGTRTYEQY
TRBV14,ASSAVWNYGYT
TRBV19,ASSATGALVEKLF
TRBV6-5,ATAGTDYTEAF
TRBV30,AWSVLGSNNQPQH
TRBV10-1,ASNDRVGSPLH
TRBV7-2,ASSPPPRGPNQPQH
TRBV11-2,ASSSGTGYYGYT
TRBV6-6,ASELRTGDGYT
TRBV12-5,ASGPRGGETQY
TRBV7-2,ASSLAGRGGAGADTQY
TRBV19,ASTPSGHSYNEQF
TRBV30,AWGQRTDTQY
TRBV30,AWSVGQGKYEQY
TRBV19,ATQDRTYGYT
TRBV6-5,ASSYGTGDTEAF
TRBV2,ASSEIGGDTEAF
TRBV21-1,ASTPGGCMETQY
TRBV6-5,ASSYGTGTGRPEAF
TRBV10-3,AIQGTANYGYT
TRBV28,ASARGLGNTIY
TRBV15,ATSRDRSNNEQF
TRBV5-1,ASSLGVQGTPEKLF
TRBV4-3,ASSQRQGSAGELF
TRBV6-5,ASSPGVLGYEQY
TRBV7-2,ASSLSTGYYEQY
TRBV6-6,ASSSPDSPLH
TRBV19,ASSMDSRGHNYGYT
TRBV2,ASKRESQPQH
TRBV5-4,ASSLDPRRGSSYNEQF
TRBV4-3,ASSQRDLGPTEAF
TRBV5-6,ASSLRTGAVTDTQY
TRBV5-1,ASSLDDNQPQH
TRBV20-1,SASGGSGYT
TRBV5-6,ASSIRGGTNEKLF